This T cell receptor beta chain was profiled in a study of blood T cell repertoires in COVID-19. CDR3 size: 13 residues. Germline CDR1 WSHSY, CDR2 SAAADI. Trimming took off 5 bases at V and 2 bases at J, with 10 bases between the two ends. Some clones are missing from TCRdb's copy, which holds only in-frame ones; the method was immunoSEQ multiplex PCR. The sample yields around 200,000 clones, more than 75% seen once. The chain recombines TRBV10-2 with TRBJ2-7; D perhaps matches TRBD2 (6 bases). Sequencing was done on a sample of PBMCs or T cells enriched from blood (not recorded which). This sequence originates from a woman aged 40-49 years with acute COVID-19. CDR3 sequence: CASSRDFPYEQYF. In DNA, the CDR3 is TGCGCCAGCAGTCGGGACTTCCCCTACGAGCAGTACTTC.